The clone carrying this TCR beta chain was found many times. This sample is part of a study of T cells in Graves' hyperthyroidism and ophthalmopathy. Germline CDR1 SNHLY, CDR2 FYNNEI. CDR3 length: 14 residues. V lost 4 bases and J lost 8; bases outside the gene matches: 6. It was 8 to 10 ml of fresh peripheral blood that supplied the PBMCs. Amplified regions were TCR beta CDR3 sequences from RNA transcripts. First-round RT-PCR of the TCR CDR3 relied on the HTBI primer set. In TCRdb, the multiplex PCR reads were re-called with MiXCR into one record per CDR3 protein. The sample has about 250,000 distinct CDR3 sequences; approximately 21% are singletons.

The sample taken for sequencing was blood. The receptor comes from a man between 25 and 39 years old with Graves' ophthalmopathy. The genes are TRBV2 and TRBJ2-1; 9 positions agree with TRBD1. As DNA, the CDR3 is TGTGCCAGCAGTGGCGGGACAGGGTACGATGAGCAGTTCTTC. Translating gives CASSGGTGYDEQFF.